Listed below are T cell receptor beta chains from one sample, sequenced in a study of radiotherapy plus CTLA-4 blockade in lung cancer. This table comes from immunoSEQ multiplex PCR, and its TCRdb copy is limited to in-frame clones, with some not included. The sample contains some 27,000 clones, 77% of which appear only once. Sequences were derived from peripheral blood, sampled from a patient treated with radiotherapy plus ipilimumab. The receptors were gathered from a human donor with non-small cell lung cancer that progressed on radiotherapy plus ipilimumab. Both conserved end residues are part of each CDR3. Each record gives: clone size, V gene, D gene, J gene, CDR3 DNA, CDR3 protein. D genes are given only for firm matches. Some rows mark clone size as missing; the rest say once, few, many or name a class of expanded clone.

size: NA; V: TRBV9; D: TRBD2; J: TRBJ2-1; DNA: TGTGCCAGCAGCGTAGATAGCGGGGACTACAATGAGCAGTTCTTC; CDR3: CASSVDSGDYNEQFF
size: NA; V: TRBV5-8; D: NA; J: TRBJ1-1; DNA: TGTGCCAGCAGCTTGGCCGCGGGCACTGAAGCTTTCTTT; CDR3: CASSLAAGTEAFF
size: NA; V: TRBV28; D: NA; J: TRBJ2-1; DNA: TGTGCCAGCAGTTACTACAATGAACAGTTCTTC; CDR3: CASSYYNEQFF
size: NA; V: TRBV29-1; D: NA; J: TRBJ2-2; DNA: TGCAGCGTTGGGGGGACCTCCCCAGGGACCGGGGAGCTGTTTTTT; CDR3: CSVGGTSPGTGELFF
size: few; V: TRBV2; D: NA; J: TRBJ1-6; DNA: TGTGCCAGCAACGTTGGGGTTGGGAATTCACCCCTCCACTTT; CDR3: CASNVGVGNSPLHF
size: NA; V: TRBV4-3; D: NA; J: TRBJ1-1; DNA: TGCGCCAGCAGCCAAGGGGGGATCCTTGAAGCTTTCTTT; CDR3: CASSQGGILEAFF
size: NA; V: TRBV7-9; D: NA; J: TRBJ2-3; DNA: TGTGCCAGCAGCCTAGATGGGGGCAGCGCAGATACGCAGTATTTT; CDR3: CASSLDGGSADTQYF
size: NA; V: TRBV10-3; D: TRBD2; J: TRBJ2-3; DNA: TGTGCCATCAGTGAGCCGACTAGCGGGAGATTAGATACGCAGTATTTT; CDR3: CAISEPTSGRLDTQYF
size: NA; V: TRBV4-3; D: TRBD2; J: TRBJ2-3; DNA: TGCGCCAGCAGCCAAGAACGAACTAGCGGGGGTCCAGATACGCAGTATTTT; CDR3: CASSQERTSGGPDTQYF
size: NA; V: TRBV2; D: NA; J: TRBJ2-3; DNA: TGTGCCAGCAGTGAAACGGGAGCAGATACGCAGTATTTT; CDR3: CASSETGADTQYF
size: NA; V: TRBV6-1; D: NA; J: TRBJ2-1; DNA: TGTGCAGGGGGGAGGGGCAATGAGCAGTTCTTC; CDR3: CAGGRGNEQFF
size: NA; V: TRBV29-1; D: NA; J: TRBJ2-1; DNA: TGCAGCGCGGAGGTCCGCGGAGGGGGTGAGCAGTTCTTC; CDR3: CSAEVRGGGEQFF
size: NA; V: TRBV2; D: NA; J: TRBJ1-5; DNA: TGTGCCAGCAGTGGAGGGAACAATCAGCCCCAGCATTTT; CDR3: CASSGGNNQPQHF
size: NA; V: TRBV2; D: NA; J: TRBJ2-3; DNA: TGTGCCAGCAGTGCTTTAGGGGTCAGCACAGATACGCAGTATTTT; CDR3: CASSALGVSTDTQYF
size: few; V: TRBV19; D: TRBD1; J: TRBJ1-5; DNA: TGTGCCAGTAGTGTGGACAGGGCGAGTAGTCAGCCCCAGCATTTT; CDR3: CASSVDRASSQPQHF
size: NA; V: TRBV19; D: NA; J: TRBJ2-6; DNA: TGTGCCAGTAAGGTCCGGACAGCCTCTGGGGCCAACGTCCTGACTTTC; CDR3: CASKVRTASGANVLTF
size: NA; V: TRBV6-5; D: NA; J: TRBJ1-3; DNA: TGTGCCAGCAGTTACGGGGACACTTTCTCTGGAAACACCATATATTTT; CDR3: CASSYGDTFSGNTIYF
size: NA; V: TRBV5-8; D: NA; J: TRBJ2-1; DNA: TGTGCCAGCAGCTTGGGGGAGAACTCCTACAATGAGCAGTTCTTC; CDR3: CASSLGENSYNEQFF
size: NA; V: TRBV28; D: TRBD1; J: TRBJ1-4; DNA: TGTGCCAGCAGTCTCTTGGACAGGAGTAATGAAAAACTGTTTTTT; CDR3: CASSLLDRSNEKLFF
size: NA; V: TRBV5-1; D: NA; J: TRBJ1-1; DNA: TGCGCCAGCAGCTTGGAACATTTGAACACTGAAGCTTTCTTT; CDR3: CASSLEHLNTEAFF
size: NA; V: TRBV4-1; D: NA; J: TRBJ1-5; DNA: TGCGCCAGCACCCTGTCCGTCGACAACGGACAGCCCCAGCATTTT; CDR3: CASTLSVDNGQPQHF
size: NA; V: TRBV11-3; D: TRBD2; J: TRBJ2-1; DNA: TGTGCCAGCAGCTTAGTGGCGGGAGGCTTAAATGAGCAGTTCTTC; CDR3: CASSLVAGGLNEQFF
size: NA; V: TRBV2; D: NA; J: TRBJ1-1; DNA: TGTGCCGGTAGGGGGAGGCTTGAAGCTTTCTTT; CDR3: CAGRGRLEAFF
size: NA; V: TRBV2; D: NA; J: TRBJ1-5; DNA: TGTGCCAGCAGTGAGCAAGGGGGGTCTGTTCAGCCCCAGCATTTT; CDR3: CASSEQGGSVQPQHF
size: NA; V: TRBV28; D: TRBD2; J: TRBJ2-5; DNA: TGTGCCAGCAGCATGTACGGGCGGGAGGCCCTTGGGACCCAGTACTTC; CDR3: CASSMYGREALGTQYF
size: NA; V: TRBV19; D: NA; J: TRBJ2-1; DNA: TGTGCCAGTAGGTGGGGATCCGAAACATTAGCCCACAATGAGCAGTTCTTC; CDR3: CASRWGSETLAHNEQFF
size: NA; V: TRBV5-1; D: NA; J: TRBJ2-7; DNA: TGCGCCAGCAGCTTGGAGGGGGGCTCCTACGAGCAGTACTTC; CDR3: CASSLEGGSYEQYF
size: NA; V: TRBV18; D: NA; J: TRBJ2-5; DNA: TGTGCCAGCTCACCACCGGCCACCCAAGAGACCCAGTACTTC; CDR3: CASSPPATQETQYF
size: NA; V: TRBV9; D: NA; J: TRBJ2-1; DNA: TGTGCCAGCAGCGTAGGCGCGGGACTCTCCATCTCCTACAATGAGCAGTTCTTC; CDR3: CASSVGAGLSISYNEQFF
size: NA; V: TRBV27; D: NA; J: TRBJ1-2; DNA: TGTGCCAGCAGTCCCTCCCTGGCAGGGTGGGACTATGGCTACACCTTC; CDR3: CASSPSLAGWDYGYTF
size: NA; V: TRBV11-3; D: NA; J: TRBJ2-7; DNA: TGTGCCAGCAGCCCCCCGATTGGGTGGTGGGGGGAGCAGTACTTC; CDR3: CASSPPIGWWGEQYF
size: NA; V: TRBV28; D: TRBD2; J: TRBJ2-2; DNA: TGTGCCAGCAGCCCGAGCGGGAGAGACACCGGGGAGCTGTTTTTT; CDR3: CASSPSGRDTGELFF
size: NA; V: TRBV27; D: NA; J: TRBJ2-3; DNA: TGTGCCAGCAGTCTCCGACTCAACACAGATACGCAGTATTTT; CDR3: CASSLRLNTDTQYF
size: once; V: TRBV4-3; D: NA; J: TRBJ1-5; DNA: TGCGCCAGCAGCCAAGATACGGGAGGCAATCAGCCCCAGCATTTT; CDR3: CASSQDTGGNQPQHF
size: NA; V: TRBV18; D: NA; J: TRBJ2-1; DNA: TGTGCCAGCTCACCACCGGGTTACAATGAGCAGTTCTTC; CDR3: CASSPPGYNEQFF
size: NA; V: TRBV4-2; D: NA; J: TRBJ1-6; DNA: TGTGCCAGCAGCCAAGATGCCGGACAGCCTTCACCCCTCCACTTT; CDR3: CASSQDAGQPSPLHF
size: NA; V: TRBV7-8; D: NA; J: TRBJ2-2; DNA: TGTGCCAGCAGCTTAGAGGGGACCAACACCGGGGAGCTGTTTTTT; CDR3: CASSLEGTNTGELFF
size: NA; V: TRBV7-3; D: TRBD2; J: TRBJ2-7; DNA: TGTGCCAGCAGACTACAGGGGCCCGGGACTAGCGGGAGCTACGAGCAGTACTTC; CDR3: CASRLQGPGTSGSYEQYF
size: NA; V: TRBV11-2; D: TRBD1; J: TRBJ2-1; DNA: TGTGCCAGCAGCTTAGGTACAGGGGCGAGGGATGAGCAGTTCTTC; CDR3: CASSLGTGARDEQFF